These 2 T cell receptor beta chains were all obtained from the same sample, sequenced in a study of T cell responses to AZD1222 COVID-19 vaccine. TCRdb's table, derived via immunoSEQ multiplex PCR, lists solely in-frame clones and lacks some. The sample yields roughly 140,000 clones, about nine tenths seen once. Sequenced material: peripheral blood, taken after recovery from COVID-19. These receptors originate from an adult who had recovered from COVID-19.

This chain uses TRBV19 with TRBJ1-5; 11 positions agree with TRBD1. With V trimmed by 7 bases and J by 5 bases, 7 bases remained unmatched. Germline values: CDR1 LNHDA, CDR2 SQIVND (reference sequence). The CDR3 totals 15 residues. CDR3 in amino acids: CASNWDRGEDQPQHF. The CDR3, as DNA: TGTGCCAGTAATTGGGACAGGGGGGAGGATCAGCCCCAGCATTTT.

This sequence joins TRBV7-9 and TRBJ1-4; TRBD1 matches 7 bases. Unmatched junction bases numbered 6, after V lost 5 bases and J lost 0 bases. Germline loops: CDR1 SEHNR, CDR2 FQNEAQ (reference sequence). The length of the CDR3 is 16 residues. The CDR3 sequence is CASSPQTGTTNEKLFF. The CDR3, as DNA: TGTGCCAGCAGCCCACAGACAGGGACAACTAATGAAAAACTGTTTTTT. Using reference TRBV7-9 and TRBJ1-4 for the parts outside the CDR3, the full variable domain is DTGVSQNPRHKITKRGQNVTFRCDPISEHNRLYWYRQTLGQGPEFLTYFQNEAQLEKSRLLSDRFSAERPKGSFSTLEIQRTEQGDSAMYLCASSPQTGTTNEKLFFGSGTQLSVL.